The clone carrying this T cell receptor beta chain was detected a few times. Antigen specificity is unknown. Germline V gives CDR1 SNHLY, CDR2 FYNNEI. The CDR3 consists of 16 residues. Trimming removed 1 base from V and 7 bases from J; junction bases left unmatched: 8. These data belong to a study of human T cells and chemical hapten exposure. In the study overall: Researchers reported sensitizing a roughly 2 cm by roughly 2 cm upper inner arm skin site with 2% DPC. How much TCR each sample yielded varied, mostly because pooled library volumes differed slightly. Study-wide results and limits: Significantly more large CDR3 similarity clusters were formed by expanded TCRs than by controls.

The time point is: patch test 2, 6 weeks after DPC sensitization. Treatment defined: therapeutic diphenylcyclopropenone sensitization with weekly scalp DPC. Those who donated were patients with alopecia, 18 to 70 years of age, and suitable for DPC. MiXCR, run by TCRdb on the RACE reads, gives a single entry per CDR3 protein. The sample has more than 70,000 distinct CDR3 sequences, under 14% seen once. This material consisted of whole blood, taken in connection with sensitization to the hapten diphenylcyclopropenone (DPC). The receptor comes from a man aged 18 to 29 with alopecia areata. Some clones in this sample may be carry-over from other donors' samples. The chain couples TRBV2 to TRBJ2-1, with 9 bases aligning to TRBD1. CDR3 nucleotide sequence: TGTGCCAGCAGTGAAGGGGACAGGGCTCTCGGTAATGAGCAGTTCTTC. Translated, it gives CASSEGDRALGNEQFF.